This section outlines one T cell receptor (beta chain) sequence together with its context. V lost 1 base and J lost 8; bases outside the gene matches: 4. CDR1 and CDR2 from the germline V gene are LGHNA and YNFKEQ. The CDR3 is made up of 13 amino acids. Clones were read by immunoSEQ multiplex PCR, and TCRdb kept only the in-frame ones, dropping some. The table includes approximately 260,000 clones, about 80% detected once. This sample is part of a study of blood T cell repertoires in COVID-19. Study-level information: Samples representing acute and convalescent COVID-19 were sourced from the United States, Italy and Spain.

This receptor was identified in a woman older than 75 with acute or convalescent COVID-19. Material for sequencing was peripheral blood. The chain has TRBV4-2 and TRBJ1-2, with TRBD1 matching over 7 bases. CDR3 in DNA: TGTGCCAGCAGCCAAGTCAGGGGGAGCGGCTACACCTTC. Protein: CASSQVRGSGYTF.